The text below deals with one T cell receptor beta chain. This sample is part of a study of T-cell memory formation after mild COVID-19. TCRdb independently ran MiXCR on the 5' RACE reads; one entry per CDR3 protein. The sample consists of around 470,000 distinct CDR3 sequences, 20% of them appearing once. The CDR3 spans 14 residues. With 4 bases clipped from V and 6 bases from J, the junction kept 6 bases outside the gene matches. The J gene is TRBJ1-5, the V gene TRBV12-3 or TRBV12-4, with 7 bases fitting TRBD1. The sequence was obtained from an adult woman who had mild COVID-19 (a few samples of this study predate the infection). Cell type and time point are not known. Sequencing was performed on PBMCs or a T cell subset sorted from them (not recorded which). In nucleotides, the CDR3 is TGTGCCAGCAGTTGGAAGGGGGCGGTTCAGCCCCAGCATTTT. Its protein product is CASSWKGAVQPQHF.